This passage covers 20 T cell receptor beta chains from one sample sequenced in a study of cytomegalovirus exposure and HLA in healthy donors. It was with 60 Vbeta and 13 Jbeta primers that the PCR ran. The assay was immunoSEQ multiplex PCR, and TCRdb's table has in-frame clones only and misses some. The table has around 200,000 clones, around three quarters seen once. The sample was PBMCs. All receptors derive from a man aged 30-40 years in good health and CMV-seronegative.

The chain uses TRBV2 and TRBJ2-2; 7 bases line up with TRBD2. The germline CDR1 and CDR2 sequences are SNHLY and FYNNEI. V trimming: 7 bases; J trimming: 0 bases; junction bases outside the gene matches: 2. CDR3 length equals 14 residues. The CDR3: CASMSGANTGELFF. CDR3 nucleotide sequence: TGTGCCAGCATGAGCGGGGCGAACACCGGGGAGCTGTTTTTT.

The rearrangement links TRBV5-4 to TRBJ2-5; D is perhaps TRBD2 (6 bases). This CDR3 contains 14 residues. Germline V CDR1 and CDR2: SGHNT, YYREEE (reference sequence). Trimming left V 3 bases short and J 7 bases short, with 16 bases between. As DNA, the CDR3 is TGTGCCAGCAGCTACTCGGGACTTAAAGGGACCCAGTACTTC. As protein: CASSYSGLKGTQYF.

The chain has TRBV28 and TRBJ2-1; no reliable D call. Germline V gene data show CDR1 as MDHEN and CDR2 as SYDVKM. V shed 6 bases and J shed 6 bases, with 12 bases lying between them. This CDR3 comprises 13 residues. The CDR3 DNA follows: TGTGCCAGCAGCCCGAGGTGGGTCAATGAGCAGTTCTTC. This gives the protein CASSPRWVNEQFF. The full variable domain, its missing parts supplied by reference TRBV28 and TRBJ2-1, is DVKVTQSSRYLVKRTGEKVFLECVQDMDHENMFWYRQDPGLGLRLIYFSYDVKMKEKGDIPEGYSVSREKKERFSLILESASTNQTSMYLCASSPRWVNEQFFGPGTRLTVL.

The chain couples TRBV27 to TRBJ2-1; 7 bases are a match to TRBD2. CDR3 length equals 15 residues. Trimming took 2 bases from V and 2 from J; bases not matched to a gene: 3. Germline V gene sequence: CDR1 MNHEY, CDR2 SMNVEV (reference sequence). CDR3 in amino acids: CASSLGLAAYNEQFF. CDR3 in DNA: TGTGCCAGCAGTTTAGGGCTAGCGGCCTACAATGAGCAGTTCTTC.

V is TRBV6-5 and J is TRBJ2-5; possible D gene TRBD1, 5 bases. This CDR3 contains 14 residues. V lost 2 bases and J lost 3, with 10 bases in between. The V gene's germline CDR1 is MNHEY and CDR2 SVGAGI. The CDR3 is CASSYRGREETQYF. CDR3 DNA: TGTGCCAGCAGTTACAGGGGTCGGGAAGAGACCCAGTACTTC.

This CDR3 is CASSLGGSLSTDTQYF. The CDR3 DNA reads TGTGCCAGCAGCTTAGGGGGCAGCCTAAGCACAGATACGCAGTATTTT. The chain carries TRBV7-6 and TRBJ2-3; D perhaps matches TRBD1 (5 bases). The CDR3 runs 16 residues. Germline lookup yields CDR1 SGHVS and CDR2 FNYEAQ. V lost 1 base, J lost 0 bases, and 11 bases lay in between.

This clone appeared once. The V gene is TRBV4-1, the J gene TRBJ1-6; no definite D call. The CDR3 is made up of 17 amino acids. With 1 base removed from V and 0 bases from J, the gap between germline ends came to 10 bases. The germline V gene encodes CDR1 MGHRA and CDR2 YSYEKL. CDR3 amino acids: CASSQGRSVSYNSPLHF. CDR3 nucleotide sequence: TGCGCCAGCAGCCAAGGGAGGTCAGTCTCCTATAATTCACCCCTCCACTTT.

This chain links TRBV15 with TRBJ1-2, with 8 bases that match TRBD1. The trim removed 0 bases at V and 8 bases at J, leaving 8 bases unmatched. This CDR3 is 15 amino acids long. In germline, CDR1 is LNHNV, CDR2 YYDKDF (reference sequence). The CDR3 sequence: CATSRDTGTGSGYTF. CDR3 in DNA: TGTGCCACCAGCAGAGATACAGGGACAGGTAGCGGCTACACCTTC.

The chain carries TRBV11-2 and TRBJ2-1; D unresolved. Between the trimmed V and J ends, which lost 6 bases and 4 bases, there was a span of 13 bases. Germline-derived CDR1 and CDR2 are SGHAT and FQNNGV. The CDR3 consists of 14 residues. The CDR3 region has the DNA TGTGCCAGCAGTGCCCGCGGATTATACAATGAGCAGTTCTTC. This encodes CASSARGLYNEQFF.

This chain links TRBV19 with TRBJ2-2; 7 positions match TRBD1. The CDR3 contains 17 residues. Germline CDR1 is LNHDA and CDR2 is SQIVND (reference sequence). Trimming at V came to 8 bases and at J to 4 bases, leaving 16 bases not matched to a gene. CDR3 sequence (DNA): TGTGCCAGTTTCATGGGGAAGGGGGCCCAATTCACCGGGGAGCTGTTTTTT. Its translation is CASFMGKGAQFTGELFF.

This chain uses TRBV5-1 with TRBJ2-7, with 14 bases identical to TRBD2. J lost 2 bases, V lost 7 bases, and 8 bases had no gene match. CDR3 length: 16 residues. CDR1 and CDR2 (germline): SGHRS, YFSETQ. The CDR3 sequence is CASFPGTSGSPYEQYF. The CDR3 bases are TGCGCCAGCTTCCCGGGGACTAGCGGGAGTCCCTACGAGCAGTACTTC. The variable domain in full, completed from reference TRBV5-1 and TRBJ2-7, reads KAGVTQTPRYLIKTRGQQVTLSCSPISGHRSVSWYQQTPGQGLQFLFEYFSETQRNKGNFPGRFSGRQFSNSRSEMNVSTLELGDSALYLCASFPGTSGSPYEQYFGPGTRLTVT.

J is TRBJ2-2 and V is TRBV10-3; 7 bases map to TRBD1. From germline, CDR1 is ENHRY and CDR2 SYGVKD. This CDR3 region has 16 residues. V lost 2 bases and J lost 1; bases outside the gene matches: 4. This CDR3 reads CAISEGTAQNTGELFF. The DNA of the CDR3 is TGTGCCATCAGTGAGGGGACAGCTCAGAACACCGGGGAGCTGTTTTTT.

The chain links TRBV14 to TRBJ2-7; 8 bases fit TRBD1. Trimming removed 1 base from V and 3 bases from J; junction bases left unmatched: 5. The CDR3 extends over 15 amino acids. Germline V gene lookup returns CDR1 SGHDN and CDR2 FVKESK. The CDR3 DNA reads TGTGCCAGCAGCCAAGGAAGAGGACAGGGCTACGAGCAGTACTTC. As protein: CASSQGRGQGYEQYF.

The J gene is TRBJ2-5, the V gene TRBV2, with 9 positions matching TRBD1. V lost 10 bases, J lost 5 bases, and 5 bases stayed unmatched. CDR1 is SNHLY, CDR2 FYNNEI, per germline. This CDR3 spans 12 amino acids. The CDR3 sequence: CAIGQGWETQYF. The CDR3 bases are TGTGCCATCGGACAGGGGTGGGAGACCCAGTACTTC.

This sequence joins TRBV15 and TRBJ1-1, with a weak D call TRBD1 (6 bases). This CDR3 has 16 amino acids. Germline CDR1 LNHNV, CDR2 YYDKDF (reference sequence). Trimming removed 1 base at V and 1 base at J, with 13 bases between. The CDR3 spells CATSRVQGLGNTEAFF. The CDR3 nucleotides read TGTGCCACCAGCAGAGTTCAGGGGCTCGGGAACACTGAAGCTTTCTTT.

This sequence joins TRBV7-9 and TRBJ2-7; 9 bases line up with TRBD1. This CDR3 has 15 residues. CDR1 is SEHNR, CDR2 FQNEAQ, per germline (reference sequence). The V and J ends lost 4 bases and 5 bases, in that order; junction bases with no gene match: 9. The CDR3 nucleotides are TGTGCCAGCAGCTCCTACCGGGACAGGGCCAACGAGCAGTACTTC. This codes for CASSSYRDRANEQYF.

V is TRBV30 and J is TRBJ1-1; D possibly corresponds to TRBD1 (5 bases). Trimming took off 5 bases at V and 5 bases at J, with 15 bases between the two ends. Per the germline V gene, CDR1 is GTSNPN and CDR2 is SVGIG (reference sequence). The CDR3 is made up of 13 amino acids. DNA of the CDR3: TGTGCCTGGGGGAGGGGTCTGGGGACTGAAGCTTTCTTT. This codes for CAWGRGLGTEAFF.

The V and J genes are TRBV18 and TRBJ1-4; D unresolved. The V gene's germline CDR1 is KGHSH and CDR2 LQKENI. V was shortened by 0 bases and J by 8 bases, with 10 bases between the two germline ends. The CDR3 is made up of 14 amino acids. The CDR3 here is CASSPPTRGEKLFF. CDR3 in DNA: TGTGCCAGCTCACCACCAACTCGCGGGGAAAAACTGTTTTTT.

The chain uses TRBV2 and TRBJ2-7; the match to TRBD2 covers 11 bases. The CDR3 is 14 amino acids. V shed 7 bases, J shed 7 bases, and the junction held 9 bases outside the gene matches. Germline assignment: CDR1 SNHLY and CDR2 FYNNEI. The CDR3 protein is CASNLLAGAREQYF. CDR3 nucleotides: TGTGCCAGCAACCTACTAGCGGGAGCTCGAGAGCAGTACTTC.

This clone was counted only a few times. The chain is built from TRBV12-5 and TRBJ2-5; D gene ambiguous. The germline V gene has CDR1 LGHNT and CDR2 FRNRAP. The CDR3 loop spans 11 amino acids. Trimming stripped 7 bases from V and 6 bases from J, with 9 bases between. CDR3 sequence (DNA): TGTGCTAGTGCCCAATTTCAGACCCAGTACTTC. This codes for CASAQFQTQYF. Using reference TRBV12-5 and TRBJ2-5 for the parts outside the CDR3, the full variable domain is DARVTQTPRHKVTEMGQEVTMRCQPILGHNTVFWYRQTMMQGLELLAYFRNRAPLDDSGMPKDRFSAEMPDATLATLKIQPSEPRDSAVYFCASAQFQTQYFGPGTRLLVL.